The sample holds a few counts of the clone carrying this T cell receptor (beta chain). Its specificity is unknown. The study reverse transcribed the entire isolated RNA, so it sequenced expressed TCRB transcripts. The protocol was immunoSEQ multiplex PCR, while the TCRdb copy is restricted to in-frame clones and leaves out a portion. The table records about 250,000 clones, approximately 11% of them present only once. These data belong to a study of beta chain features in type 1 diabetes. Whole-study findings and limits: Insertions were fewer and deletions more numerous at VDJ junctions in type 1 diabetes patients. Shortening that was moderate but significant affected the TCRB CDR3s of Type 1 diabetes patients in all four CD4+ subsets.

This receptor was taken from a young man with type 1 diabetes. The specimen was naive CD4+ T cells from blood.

DNA of the CDR3: TGTGCCAGCAGTTTTCCCCTGGGAGGGTCCCCAGAGACCCAGTACTTC. Its protein is CASSFPLGGSPETQYF. The rearrangement joins TRBV28 to TRBJ2-5; 7 positions agree with TRBD2. The trim removed 3 bases at V and 4 bases at J, leaving 11 bases unmatched. CDR1 MDHEN and CDR2 SYDVKM come from the germline V gene. The CDR3 is 16 amino acids.